The entry below gives a single TCR beta chain sequence along with its context. What antigen it recognizes has not been identified. Per-base quality was not reported, and no clone a single base away is much larger than it. Taken with the paper, the label for time point translates to: cells obtained before transplantation from donor or recipient. CD3+CD4+ and CD3+CD8+ populations were FACS-sorted from unstimulated pre-transplant donor and recipient cells taken from spleen or lymph nodes. These data belong to a study of graft-versus-host responses after intestinal transplantation (dated by TCRdb to the early 2020s). About the study as a whole: Recipients received multivisceral, liver-intestinal, or isolated intestinal transplants. A peak of at least 4% donor T cells among recipient peripheral blood mononuclear cells was the definition used for donor T cell macrochimerism. Anti-thymocyte globulin induction was given to all recipients, followed by maintenance tacrolimus and steroids for approximately 3 years. After intestinal transplantation, graft-versus-host and host-versus-graft alloreactive T cell clones in the graft, circulation and bone marrow were tracked using bulk TCR-beta CDR3 sequencing. Alloreactive clones were identified by sequencing pre-transplant mixed lymphocyte reaction products and comparing these products with unstimulated pre-transplant donor and recipient T cells. Of the roughly 24 intestinal transplant recipients enrolled in the cohort, one of whom was a retransplant, a few patients without pretransplant specimens were excluded. Rather than being sequenced by the commercial service, samples from a few later patients were sequenced in-house on an Illumina MiSeq and processed with MiXCR. The research as a whole found: Peak levels of circulating GvH clones were associated with declines in HvG clones early after transplant. Conclusions were limited by the relatively low number and heterogeneity of intestinal transplant patients. In the allografts of patients with donor T cell macrochimerism, GvH to HvG T cell clonal ratios were high. GvH clones were detected in recipient bone marrow, and some appeared earlier in ileal mucosa or blood, consistent with an intestinal mucosal origin.

Libraries were constructed by the immunoSEQ multiplex PCR assay. In most patients, genomic DNA was isolated using the Qiagen DNeasy Blood and Tissue Kit and sent frozen to Adaptive Biotechnologies for TCR sequencing. For most patients, high-throughput TCR-beta CDR3 sequencing of genomic DNA was performed by Adaptive Biotechnologies. From the authors' description of their analysis: Adaptive's ImmunoSEQ software was the source of the TCR sequencing data for 15 to 20 patients, while a few other patients were processed with MiXCR and VDJtools. To correct CD4 versus CD8 sorting errors, sequences present in both subsets at a frequency ratio below 5:1 were removed. CDR3 nucleotide sequences shared between donor and recipient were removed because the origin of such sequences could not be assigned. To count as alloreactive, a clone needed at least 2-fold expansion over unstimulated cells and a minimum CFSE-low frequency of 0.002% (template counts) or 0.001% (read counts). A clone was considered mappable if detected in the sequenced pre-transplant spleen, lymph node, or MLR CFSE-low populations of the donor or recipient. The cumulative frequency of alloreactive clones was calculated as a percentage of all sequences, weighted by copy number. TCRdb retrieved this table from immuneACCESS and kept in-frame rearrangements only. Not all clones are present; in checked studies, unresolved V genes account for under half, and no reason is known for the remainder. The DNA gave D and trimming, while V, J and clone size come from that table. Here the sample has about 110,000 clones; 87% occur a single time. The ten largest clones add up to less than 0.85% of the sample.

CDR1 and CDR2 were assigned from the germline V gene (reference sequence) as SGHNT and YYREEE. Counted from cysteine to phenylalanine, this CDR3 has 13 amino acids. Of all the DNA, just the CDR3 is kept, 39 bases in frame from base 1. The trim is 1 base for V and 4 bases for J, with a gap of 8 bases between the germline ends. The sequence was obtained from a human donor who was the organ donor for an intestinal transplant. The sample here was unstimulated CD4+ T cells sorted from spleen or lymph node cells, taken before transplant. The rearrangement combines TRBV5-4 with TRBJ1-2, with the D gene not confidently named. The sequenced DNA is TGTGCCAGCAGCTTGAGTTACGTCTATGGCTACACCTTC. This yields the protein CASSLSYVYGYTF.